This TCR beta chain was recorded in a study of T cells in Graves' hyperthyroidism and ophthalmopathy. Authors of the study amplified TCR beta CDR3 regions from RNA transcripts. Researchers ran a first-round RT-PCR on the TCR CDR3 using the HTBI primer set. TCRdb recomputed calls from the multiplex PCR reads with MiXCR, one row per CDR3 protein. This sample has hundreds of thousands of distinct CDR3 sequences, with 20% found just once. Findings of the study overall: Most clonotypes expanded in the thyroid (above 0.001) were also present in blood.

This clonotype appeared a few times. Its antigen is as yet unknown. Germline values: CDR1 SGHRS, CDR2 YFSETQ. J lost 1 base, V lost 7 bases, and 7 bases had no gene match. The CDR3 length is 14 residues. Source material: blood. This receptor was obtained from a man between 40 and 49 years old with Graves' ophthalmopathy. The chain couples TRBV5-1 to TRBJ2-7, with 8 bases lining up with TRBD2. The CDR3 DNA reads as TGCGCCAGCGGCGGGGGGAGAGGATCCTACGAGCAGTACTTC. Amino acids: CASGGGRGSYEQYF.